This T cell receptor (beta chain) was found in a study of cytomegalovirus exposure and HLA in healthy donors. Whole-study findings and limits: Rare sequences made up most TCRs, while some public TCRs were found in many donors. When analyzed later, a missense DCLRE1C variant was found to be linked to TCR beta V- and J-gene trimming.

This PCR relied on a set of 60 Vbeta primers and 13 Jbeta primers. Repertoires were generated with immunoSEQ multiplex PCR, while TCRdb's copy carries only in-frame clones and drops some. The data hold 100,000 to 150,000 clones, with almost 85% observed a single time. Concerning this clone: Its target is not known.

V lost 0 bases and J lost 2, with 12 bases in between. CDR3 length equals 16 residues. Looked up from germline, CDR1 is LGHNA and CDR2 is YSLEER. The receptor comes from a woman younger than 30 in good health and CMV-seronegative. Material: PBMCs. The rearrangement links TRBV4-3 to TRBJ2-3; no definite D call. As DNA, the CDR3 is TGCGCCAGCAGCCAAGACAGTAGAGGAGTCACAGATACGCAGTATTTT. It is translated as CASSQDSRGVTDTQYF.